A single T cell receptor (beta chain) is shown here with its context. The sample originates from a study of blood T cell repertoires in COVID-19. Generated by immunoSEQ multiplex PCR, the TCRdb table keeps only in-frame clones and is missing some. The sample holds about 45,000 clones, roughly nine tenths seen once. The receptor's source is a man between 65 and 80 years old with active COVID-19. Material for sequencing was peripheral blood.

The CDR3 loop reads CASTPAPGRGYTF. CDR3 nucleotide sequence: TGTGCCAGCACCCCGGCCCCGGGTCGCGGCTACACCTTC. This chain uses TRBV12-3 or TRBV12-4 with TRBJ1-2; D gene unclear. The CDR3 sequence is 13 residues long. V was clipped by 7 bases and J by 8 bases, with 17 bases between them.